This T cell receptor (beta chain) was identified during a study of OX40 agonist ivuxolimab in advanced cancers. Turning to the study itself: The mean age was around 56 years, ranging from about 20 to 90, with about four fifths of participants male.

Germline-derived CDR1 and CDR2 are KGHSH and LQKENI. The CDR3 contains 15 residues. V lost 3 bases, J lost 3 bases, and 7 bases stayed unmatched. TCRdb keeps only in-frame clones here, not all; method: immunoSEQ multiplex PCR. The data contain more than 85,000 clones, approximately 89% of them singletons. The receptor was derived from an adult with an advanced solid tumor such as melanoma, head and neck, liver or kidney cancer. The chain is built from TRBV18 and TRBJ1-1; 7 bases are shared with TRBD1. The material was CD4+ or CD8+ T cells sorted from blood, obtained in a trial of the OX40 agonist ivuxolimab. The CDR3 here is CASSPGRGGDTEAFF. CDR3 nucleotides: TGTGCCAGCTCACCGGGCAGGGGGGGAGACACTGAAGCTTTCTTT.